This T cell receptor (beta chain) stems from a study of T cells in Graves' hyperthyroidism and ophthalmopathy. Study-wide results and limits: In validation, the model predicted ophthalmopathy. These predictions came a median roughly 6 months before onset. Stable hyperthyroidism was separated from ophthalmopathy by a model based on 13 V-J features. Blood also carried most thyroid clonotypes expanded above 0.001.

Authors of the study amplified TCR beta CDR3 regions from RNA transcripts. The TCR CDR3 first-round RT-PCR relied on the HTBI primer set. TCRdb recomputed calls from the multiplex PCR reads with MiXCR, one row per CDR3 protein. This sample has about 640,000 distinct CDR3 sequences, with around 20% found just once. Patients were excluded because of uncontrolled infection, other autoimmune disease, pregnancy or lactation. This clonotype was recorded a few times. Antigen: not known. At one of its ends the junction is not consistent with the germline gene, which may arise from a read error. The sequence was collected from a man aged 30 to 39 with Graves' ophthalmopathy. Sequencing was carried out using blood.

The DNA of the CDR3 is TGTGCCAGCAGGGAAGGCAGGTTCACCTACGAGCAGTACTTC. Encoded protein: CASREGRFTYEQYF. The rearrangement uses TRBV2 and TRBJ2-7, with D hard to call. CDR1 and CDR2 (germline): SNHLY, FYNNEI. The CDR3 covers 14 residues.